Following are 12 T cell receptor beta chains from one sample sequenced in a study of shared clonotypes between healthy human individuals. Sequencing was performed with immunoSEQ multiplex PCR; in TCRdb, only in-frame clones are kept and a portion is missing. This table holds around 600,000 clones, roughly 97% found once. Sequencing input: naive CD4+ T cells sorted from blood. Subset of the sample: CD45RA+ positively selected. These receptor sequences come from a woman aged 30 to 39 in good health.

The genes are TRBV4-1 and TRBJ2-5; unclear D gene. The assigned J gene may be wrong: the sequence end matches TRBJ2-7 better. CDR3 size: 17 residues. The germline CDR1 and CDR2 sequences are MGHRA and YSYEKL. In DNA form, the CDR3 reads TGCGCCAGCAGCCAAGATTTTTTCTTAGACGGCTCCTACGAGCAGTACTTC. Protein product: CASSQDFFLDGSYEQYF.

V gene TRBV5-1 combines with J gene TRBJ2-1; D may be TRBD1 (6 bases). CDR1 SGHRS and CDR2 YFSETQ come from the germline V gene. V was cut by 5 bases and J by 8 bases, with 14 bases left in between. This CDR3 spans 13 amino acids. The DNA of the CDR3 is TGCGCCAGCAGTATGGGACAACTAGATGAGCAGTTCTTC. Translated, it gives CASSMGQLDEQFF. The full variable domain, completed using reference TRBV5-1 and TRBJ2-1, is KAGVTQTPRYLIKTRGQQVTLSCSPISGHRSVSWYQQTPGQGLQFLFEYFSETQRNKGNFPGRFSGRQFSNSRSEMNVSTLELGDSALYLCASSMGQLDEQFFGPGTRLTVL.

Concerning this clone: In the same sample, other DNA sequences code for this CDR3. The chain uses TRBV28 and TRBJ1-5, with 7 bases matching TRBD1. V lost 6 bases to trimming and J lost 4 bases; unmatched junction nucleotides: 6. CDR1 and CDR2 from the germline V gene are MDHEN and SYDVKM. This CDR3 has 14 residues. CDR3 region: CASSLDRVNQPQHF. DNA for the CDR3: TGTGCCAGCAGCCTAGACAGGGTAAATCAGCCCCAGCATTTT. The entire variable domain, with the rest obtained from reference TRBV28 and TRBJ1-5, is as follows: DVKVTQSSRYLVKRTGEKVFLECVQDMDHENMFWYRQDPGLGLRLIYFSYDVKMKEKGDIPEGYSVSREKKERFSLILESASTNQTSMYLCASSLDRVNQPQHFGDGTRLSIL.

The chain carries TRBV2 and TRBJ2-6; TRBD2 aligns across 7 bases. V lost 8 bases, J lost 3 bases, and 4 bases stayed unmatched. CDR3 length: 14 residues. CDR1 and CDR2 from the germline V gene are SNHLY and FYNNEI. The CDR3 loop reads CASLGGHGANVLTF. Here the CDR3 DNA reads TGTGCCAGCCTGGGAGGGCATGGGGCCAACGTCCTGACTTTC.

V and J are TRBV5-1 and TRBJ1-2, with TRBD1 identical over 7 bases. The trim removed 2 bases at V and 8 bases at J, leaving 9 bases unmatched. The germline gives CDR1 SGHRS, CDR2 YFSETQ. CDR3 length: 14 residues. CDR3 nucleotides: TGCGCCAGCAGCTTAACAGGGGAGGGAAACGGCTACACCTTC. Translated, it gives CASSLTGEGNGYTF.

CDR3 in amino acids: CASRGLRGETQYF. As DNA, the CDR3 is TGCGCCAGCAGAGGGCTCAGGGGAGAGACCCAGTACTTC. The rearrangement uses TRBV5-1 and TRBJ2-5; D possibly corresponds to TRBD1 (6 bases). The CDR3 consists of 13 residues. Germline values: CDR1 SGHRS, CDR2 YFSETQ. V shed 5 bases and J shed 4 bases, with 12 bases lying between them.

The V and J genes are TRBV5-1 and TRBJ2-3, with a tentative D call TRBD2 (6 bases). CDR1 and CDR2 from the germline V gene are SGHRS and YFSETQ. The CDR3 has 17 residues. Trimming removed 0 bases from V and 3 bases from J, with 17 bases in between. The CDR3 sequence is CASSLAALVGGTDTQYF. The CDR3 DNA is TGCGCCAGCAGCTTGGCCGCCCTGGTAGGAGGGACAGATACGCAGTATTTT.

V is TRBV5-1 and J is TRBJ2-7; TRBD2 matches at 16 bases. Germline V CDR1 and CDR2: SGHRS, YFSETQ. CDR3 size: 16 residues. Trimming cost V 4 bases and J 5 bases; bases outside gene matches: 6. CDR3 sequence reads: CASSGGLAGGPHEQYF. CDR3 nucleotides: TGCGCCAGCAGCGGGGGACTAGCGGGAGGGCCCCACGAGCAGTACTTC.

The chain has TRBV5-6 and TRBJ1-2; a possible D gene is TRBD1 (5 bases). The CDR3 consists of 12 residues. CDR1 is SGHDT, CDR2 YYEEEE, per germline. The V and J ends lost 5 bases and 10 bases respectively, with 15 bases between them. This CDR3 reads CASRGPGQAYTF. For the CDR3, the DNA is TGTGCCAGCAGGGGACCGGGTCAGGCCTACACCTTC.

This sequence joins TRBV5-4 and TRBJ2-3, with TRBD1 matching over 8 bases. The germline CDR1 and CDR2 sequences are SGHNT and YYREEE (reference sequence). This CDR3 contains 18 residues. V trimming: 2 bases; J trimming: 5 bases; junction bases outside the gene matches: 16. The DNA for the CDR3 is TGTGCCAGCAGCTTATTCGGGTCAGGGGGCGCGGTTCAAGATACGCAGTATTTT. It specifies CASSLFGSGGAVQDTQYF. Full variable domain (outside the CDR3, taken from reference TRBV5-4 and TRBJ2-3): ETGVTQSPTHLIKTRGQQVTLRCSSQSGHNTVSWYQQALGQGPQFIFQYYREEENGRGNFPPRFSGLQFPNYSSELNVNALELDDSALYLCASSLFGSGGAVQDTQYFGPGTRLTVL.

This chain joins TRBV5-4 and TRBJ2-7, with 7 bases matching TRBD2. The CDR3 covers 15 residues. With 0 bases clipped from V and 4 bases from J, the junction kept 7 bases outside the gene matches. In germline, CDR1 is SGHNT, CDR2 YYREEE (reference sequence). CDR3 in DNA: TGTGCCAGCAGCTTGGACGGCGGGAGATGGTACGAGCAGTACTTC. Protein sequence: CASSLDGGRWYEQYF.

The gene calls are TRBV25-1 and TRBJ2-1, with D possibly TRBD1 on 6 matching bases. This CDR3 is 13 amino acids long. V lost 3 bases and J lost 12, with 15 bases in between. From germline, CDR1 is MGHDK and CDR2 SYGVNS. CDR3 nucleotide sequence: TGTGCCAGCAGTGACAACAGGGAAAGAAGGCAGTTCTTC. Translated, it gives CASSDNRERRQFF.